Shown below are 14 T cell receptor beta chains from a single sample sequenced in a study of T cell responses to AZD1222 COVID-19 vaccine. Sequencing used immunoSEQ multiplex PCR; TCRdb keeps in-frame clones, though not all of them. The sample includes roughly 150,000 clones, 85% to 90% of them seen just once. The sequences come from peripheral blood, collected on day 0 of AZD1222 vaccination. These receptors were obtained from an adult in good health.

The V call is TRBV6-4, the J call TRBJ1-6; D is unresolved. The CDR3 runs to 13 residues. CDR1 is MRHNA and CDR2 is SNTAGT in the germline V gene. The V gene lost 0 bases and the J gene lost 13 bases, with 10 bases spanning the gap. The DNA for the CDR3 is TGTGCCAGCAGTGACTCGGCCCTGAGCCCCCTCCACTTT. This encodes CASSDSALSPLHF.

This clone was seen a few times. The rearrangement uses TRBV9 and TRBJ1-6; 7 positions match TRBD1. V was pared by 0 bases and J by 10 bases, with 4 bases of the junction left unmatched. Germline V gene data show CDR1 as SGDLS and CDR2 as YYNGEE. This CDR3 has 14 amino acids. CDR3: CASSVGQGGSPLHF. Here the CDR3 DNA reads TGTGCCAGCAGCGTAGGACAGGGAGGATCACCCCTCCACTTT.

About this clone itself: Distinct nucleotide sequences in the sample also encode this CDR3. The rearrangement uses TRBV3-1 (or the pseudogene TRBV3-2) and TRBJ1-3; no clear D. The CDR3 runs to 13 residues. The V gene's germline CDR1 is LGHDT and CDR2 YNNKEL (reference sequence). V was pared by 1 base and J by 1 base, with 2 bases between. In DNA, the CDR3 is TGTGCCAGCAGCCAAGGGTCTGGAAACACCATATATTTT. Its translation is CASSQGSGNTIYF.

The CDR3 is CSVEVRGRPGANVLTF. In DNA form, the CDR3 reads TGCAGCGTTGAGGTCAGGGGGCGCCCTGGGGCCAACGTCCTGACTTTC. This rearrangement joins TRBV29-1 to TRBJ2-6; 8 bases map to TRBD1. The ends lost 3 bases at V and 2 bases at J; junction bases unmatched: 6. This CDR3 is 16 amino acids long. In germline, CDR1 is SQVTM, CDR2 ANQGSEA.

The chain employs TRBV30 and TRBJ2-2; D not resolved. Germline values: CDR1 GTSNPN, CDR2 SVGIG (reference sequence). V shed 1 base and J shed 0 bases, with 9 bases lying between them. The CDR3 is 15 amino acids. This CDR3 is CAWSGGYANTGELFF. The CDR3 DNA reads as TGTGCCTGGAGTGGCGGTTACGCGAACACCGGGGAGCTGTTTTTT. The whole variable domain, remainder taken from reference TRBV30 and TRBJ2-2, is SQTIHQWPATLVQPVGSPLSLECTVEGTSNPNLYWYRQAAGRGLQLLFYSVGIGQISSEVPQNLSASRPQDRQFILSSKKLLLSDSGFYLCAWSGGYANTGELFFGEGSRLTVL.

The CDR3 loop is CASSYSGAQPQHF. The CDR3 bases are TGTGCCAGCAGTTACTCAGGCGCCCAGCCCCAGCATTTT. The rearrangement links TRBV6-5 to TRBJ1-5, with D hard to call. Per the germline V gene, CDR1 is MNHEY and CDR2 is SVGAGI. Trimming took 0 bases from V and 7 from J, leaving 7 bases between them. There are 13 residues in the CDR3.

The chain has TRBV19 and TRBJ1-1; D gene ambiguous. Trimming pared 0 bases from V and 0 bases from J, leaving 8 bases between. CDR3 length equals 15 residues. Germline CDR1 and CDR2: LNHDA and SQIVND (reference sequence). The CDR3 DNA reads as TGTGCCAGTAGTATAGATGTAGCGGTGAACACTGAAGCTTTCTTT. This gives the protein CASSIDVAVNTEAFF.

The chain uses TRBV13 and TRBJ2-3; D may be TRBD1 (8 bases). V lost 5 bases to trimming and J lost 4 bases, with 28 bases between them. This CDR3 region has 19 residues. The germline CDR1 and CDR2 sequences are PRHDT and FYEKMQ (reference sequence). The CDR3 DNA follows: TGTGCCAGCAGCCCAAGGTGGGGAGGGGCCCGGACAGGGCCAGATACGCAGTATTTT. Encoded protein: CASSPRWGGARTGPDTQYF.

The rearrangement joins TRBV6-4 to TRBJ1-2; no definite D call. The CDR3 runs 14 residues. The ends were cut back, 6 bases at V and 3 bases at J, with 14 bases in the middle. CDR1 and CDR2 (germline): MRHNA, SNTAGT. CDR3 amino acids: CASSLGLRDYGYTF. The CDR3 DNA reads TGTGCCAGCAGCCTAGGCTTACGGGACTATGGCTACACCTTC.

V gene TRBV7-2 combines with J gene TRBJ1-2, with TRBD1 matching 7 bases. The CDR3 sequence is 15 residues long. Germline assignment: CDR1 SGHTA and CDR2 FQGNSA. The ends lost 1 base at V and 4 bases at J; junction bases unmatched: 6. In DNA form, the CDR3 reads TGTGCCAGCAGCTTAGAGGGGGCGGGAGGCTATGGCTACACCTTC. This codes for CASSLEGAGGYGYTF.

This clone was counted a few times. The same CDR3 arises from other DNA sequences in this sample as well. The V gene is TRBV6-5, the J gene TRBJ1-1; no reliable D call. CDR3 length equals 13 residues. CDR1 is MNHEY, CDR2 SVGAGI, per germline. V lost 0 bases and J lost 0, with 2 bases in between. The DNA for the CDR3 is TGTGCCAGCAGTTACTCAATGAACACTGAAGCTTTCTTT. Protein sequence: CASSYSMNTEAFF.

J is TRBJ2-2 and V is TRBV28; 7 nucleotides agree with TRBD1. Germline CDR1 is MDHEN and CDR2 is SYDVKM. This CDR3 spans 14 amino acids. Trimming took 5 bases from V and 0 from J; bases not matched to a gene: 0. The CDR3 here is CASSQGANTGELFF. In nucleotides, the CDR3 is TGTGCCAGCAGTCAGGGGGCGAACACCGGGGAGCTGTTTTTT.

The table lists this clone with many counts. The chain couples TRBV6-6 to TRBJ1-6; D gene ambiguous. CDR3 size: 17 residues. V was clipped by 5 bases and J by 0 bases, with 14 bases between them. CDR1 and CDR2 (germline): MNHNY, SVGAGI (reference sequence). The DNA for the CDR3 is TGTGCCAGCAGTCCGACACTCCTAAGCTCCTATAATTCACCCCTCCACTTT. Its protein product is CASSPTLLSSYNSPLHF.

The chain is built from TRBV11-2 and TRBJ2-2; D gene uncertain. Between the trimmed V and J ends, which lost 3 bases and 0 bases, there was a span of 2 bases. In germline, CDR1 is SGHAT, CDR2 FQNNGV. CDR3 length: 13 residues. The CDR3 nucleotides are TGTGCCAGCAGCTTTACGAACACCGGGGAGCTGTTTTTT. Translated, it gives CASSFTNTGELFF. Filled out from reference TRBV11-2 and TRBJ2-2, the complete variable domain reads EAGVAQSPRYKIIEKRQSVAFWCNPISGHATLYWYQQILGQGPKLLIQFQNNGVVDDSQLPKDRFSAERLKGVDSTLKIQPAKLEDSAVYLCASSFTNTGELFFGEGSRLTVL.